This T cell receptor beta chain was recorded in a study of cytomegalovirus exposure and HLA in healthy donors. This CDR3 has 15 amino acids. J gave up 9 bases and V 4 bases, and 15 bases lay outside the gene matches. The germline gives CDR1 SEHNR, CDR2 FQNEAQ (reference sequence). Primers for the PCR totalled 60 Vbeta and 13 Jbeta. TCRdb's table, derived via immunoSEQ multiplex PCR, lists solely in-frame clones and lacks some. Its table lists tens of thousands of clones. The chain recombines TRBV7-9 with TRBJ2-7; 7 bases fit TRBD1. The sequenced sample was PBMCs. This clonotype was obtained from a man aged 25-40 years in good health and CMV-seronegative. The CDR3 reads CASSSDLQGTLGQYF. The CDR3 DNA is TGTGCCAGCAGCTCAGACCTACAGGGGACCCTGGGGCAGTACTTC.